These T cell receptor beta chains were read from a single sample in a study of blood T cell repertoires in COVID-19. Sequencing used immunoSEQ multiplex PCR; TCRdb keeps in-frame clones, though not all of them. The table shows 150,000 to 250,000 clones, with about four fifths occurring only once. Input material: PBMCs or T cells enriched from blood (not recorded which). The receptors derive from a man in his forties who had recovered from COVID-19. The CDR3 runs from the conserved cysteine through the conserved F or W. The D gene is left open where the match is weak. Rows may omit the clone size; those that give it use once, few, many or a size class.

CDR3aa	CDR3nt	j_gene	d_gene	abundance	v_gene
CASSQAQKMNTEAFF	TGTGCCAGCAGCCAAGCCCAAAAAATGAACACTGAAGCTTTCTTT	TRBJ1-1	NA	NA	TRBV3-1/TRBV3-2
CASRSTGGNYGYTF	TGTGCCAGCCGGTCTACAGGGGGGAACTATGGCTACACCTTC	TRBJ1-2	TRBD1	once	TRBV7-2
CASSQQASSGNTIYF	TGTGCCAGCAGCCAACAGGCGTCCTCTGGAAACACCATATATTTT	TRBJ1-3	NA	once	TRBV7-2
CATAPAGGTSSPLHF	TGTGCCACCGCCCCGGCAGGCGGAACTAGTTCACCCCTCCACTTT	TRBJ1-6	NA	NA	TRBV5-6
CASSLASGVGTQYF	TGCGCCAGCAGCTTAGCTAGCGGTGTAGGAACCCAGTACTTC	TRBJ2-5	TRBD2	once	TRBV5-1
CASSEPWTSGGYNEQFF	TGCGCCAGCAGTGAGCCGTGGACTAGCGGGGGATACAATGAGCAGTTCTTC	TRBJ2-1	TRBD2	once	TRBV10-2
CASRSGGENTGELFF	TGTGCCAGCAGAAGCGGGGGGGAGAACACCGGGGAGCTGTTTTTT	TRBJ2-2	TRBD2	NA	TRBV7-2
CASSQGGTGIGYTF	TGCGCCAGCAGCCAAGGGGGGACAGGGATCGGCTACACCTTC	TRBJ1-2	TRBD1	NA	TRBV4-3
CASSYPGQGVPFLGNQPQHF	TGTGCCAGCAGTTACCCCGGACAGGGTGTCCCCTTTTTAGGTAATCAGCCCCAGCATTTT	TRBJ1-5	TRBD1	NA	TRBV6-2/TRBV6-3
CAISQLAGGVENIQYF	TGTGCCATCAGTCAACTAGCGGGGGGAGTGGAAAACATTCAGTACTTC	TRBJ2-4	TRBD2	few	TRBV10-3
CASSPPGGRELFF	TGTGCCAGCTCACCACCAGGGGGCCGGGAGCTGTTTTTT	TRBJ2-2	TRBD1	NA	TRBV18